This TCR beta chain was captured by sequencing in a study of CXCR3-negative and CXCR3-positive naive CD8 T cells. The study, taken as a whole, reports: The study found comparably high diversity in both naive subsets and much lower diversity in memory CD8+ cells. Naive CXCR3-negative cells resembled naive CXCR3-positive cells in TRBV-TRBJ usage; memory cells differed. TRB CDR3 properties were used to infer TCR strength, and surface CD5 was comparable between naive subsets.

On this clonotype itself: No antigen is known for it.

Libraries were UMI-labeled 5' RACE TRB cDNA. TCRdb derives one entry per CDR3 protein from the 5' RACE reads, leaving out DNA. With 55,000 to 70,000 distinct CDR3 sequences in the sample, the ten largest clones hold 23%. The CDR3 contains 14 residues. Germline CDR1 is SGHRS and CDR2 is YFSETQ. Sequenced material: memory CD8+ T cells from blood. This TCR came from a human donor in good health. Some clones in this sample may be carry-over from other donors' samples. The chain couples TRBV5-1 to TRBJ1-1; TCRdb's D gene call, TRBD1, goes unchecked for lack of DNA. CDR3: CASSLDGTGGIAFF.